Following are 2 T cell receptor beta chains from one sample sequenced in a study of blood T cell repertoires in COVID-19. The data were produced by immunoSEQ multiplex PCR, yet TCRdb's version contains in-frame clones alone and is incomplete. The sample has roughly 41,000 clones; over 80% are singletons. The sample taken for sequencing was peripheral blood. All receptors derive from a human donor in a cohort sampled during active COVID-19.

The chain has TRBV2 and TRBJ1-2; 8 bases fit TRBD1. This CDR3 region has 15 residues. CDR1 and CDR2 from the germline V gene are SNHLY and FYNNEI. Trimming at V came to 1 base and at J to 4 bases, leaving 5 bases not matched to a gene. This chain's CDR3 is CASSEEQGGRYGYTF. CDR3 nucleotide sequence: TGTGCCAGCAGTGAAGAACAGGGGGGTCGCTATGGCTACACCTTC.

This rearrangement joins TRBV6-5 to TRBJ1-5, with a tentative D call TRBD1 (6 bases). The germline V and J ends were trimmed by 7 bases and 7 bases, with 17 bases remaining between them. CDR1 and CDR2 from the germline V gene are MNHEY and SVGAGI. The length of the CDR3 is 14 residues. The CDR3, as DNA: TGTGCCAGCAAACTTGGGGGCTCAGGGCAGCCCCAGCATTTT. This codes for CASKLGGSGQPQHF.